Shown below are 5 T cell receptor beta chains from a single sample sequenced in a study of blood T cells in healthy people across ages. It was with a sample-barcoded 5' primer and a J-beta primer mix that a second PCR of about 6 to 12 cycles was run. Each CDR3 protein is one row after TCRdb ran MiXCR on the 5' RACE reads. The sample consists of approximately 900,000 distinct CDR3 sequences, 25% to 30% of them appearing once. In addition, the sample was reused for a study of T cells of mothers and their children.

The sample taken for sequencing was blood. The source of these receptors is a middle-aged woman in good health.

The V call is TRBV28, the J call TRBJ1-1, with D perhaps matching TRBD1 (5 bases). Germline CDR1 and CDR2: MDHEN and SYDVKM. V dropped 6 bases and J dropped 5 bases, with 13 bases sitting between them. This CDR3 is 13 amino acids long. In DNA, the CDR3 is TGTGCCAGCAGCCCTGGACAACTGACTGAAGCTTTCTTT. Translation: CASSPGQLTEAFF.

In the case of this clonotype: At one end, the junction sequence differs from germline, possibly due to a read error. The V gene is TRBV7-2, the J gene TRBJ1-1; D remains unclear. This CDR3 is built from 13 residues. The germline CDR1 and CDR2 sequences are SGHTA and FQGNSA. The CDR3 DNA reads as TGTGCCAACAGCCCCCTTGAAAACACTGAAGCTTTCTTT. Its protein is CANSPLENTEAFF.

This clonotype was observed many times. The chain has TRBV28 and TRBJ2-4; TRBD1 agrees at 8 bases. The V segment lost 2 bases and the J segment 0 bases; nucleotides outside the gene matches: 0. Germline-derived CDR1 and CDR2 are MDHEN and SYDVKM. There are 15 residues in the CDR3. CDR3 amino acids: CASSLQGAAKNIQYF. DNA of the CDR3: TGTGCCAGCAGTTTACAGGGGGCAGCCAAAAACATTCAGTACTTC.

This clonotype showed up just once. At one end, the junction sequence differs from germline, possibly due to a read error. The chain has TRBV6-6 and TRBJ2-5, with D unclear. Germline values: CDR1 MNHNY, CDR2 SVGAGI (reference sequence). The CDR3 runs 14 residues. The CDR3 loop is CAGSYSLGGETQYF. The CDR3 region has the DNA TGTGCCGGCAGTTACTCGTTGGGTGGGGAGACCCAGTACTTC.

A word on this clonotype: A much larger clonotype is one base distant, so this may be a read error. V usage is TRBV12-3 or TRBV12-4 and J usage is TRBJ2-7; D gene unclear. CDR3 length: 12 residues. Deletions cut 11 bases from V and 3 bases from J, with 14 bases between. The CDR3 region is CAGCKANYEQYF. The CDR3 coding sequence is TGTGCCGGCTGCAAGGCCAACTACGAGCAGTACTTC.